Listed below are T cell receptor beta chains from one sample, sequenced in a study of shared clonotypes between healthy human individuals. Sequencing used immunoSEQ multiplex PCR; TCRdb keeps in-frame clones, though not all of them. The sample holds about 670,000 clones, about two thirds seen once. Sequenced sample: memory CD4+ T cells sorted from blood. The receptors originated from a woman aged 30 to 39 in good health. Both conserved end residues are part of each CDR3. D genes are given only for firm matches. For some rows the clone size is stated as once, few or many, or as a class when expanded; others skip it.

>TRBJ1-1|TRBV5-1|NA|TRBD1
CASSPDRGYRTEAFF
TGCGCCAGCAGCCCGGACAGGGGTTATCGGACTGAAGCTTTCTTT
>TRBJ1-1|TRBV28|NA|NA
CASSLQDSEAFF
TGTGCCAGCAGTTTACAGGACAGCGAAGCTTTCTTT
>TRBJ2-7|TRBV5-4|NA|TRBD1
CASSKQGFEQYF
TGTGCCAGCAGCAAACAGGGGTTCGAGCAGTACTTC
>TRBJ1-2|TRBV4-2|many|NA
CASSQARAGGPNYGYTF
TGTGCCAGCAGCCAAGCGAGAGCCGGGGGGCCTAACTATGGCTACACCTTC
>TRBJ1-5|TRBV30|few|NA
CAWTPCSQHF
TGTGCCTGGACCCCATGCAGCCAGCATTTT
>TRBJ2-7|TRBV10-2|NA|TRBD1
CASSESAGTGAYEQYF
TGCGCCAGCAGTGAGTCGGCGGGGACAGGGGCCTACGAGCAGTACTTC
>TRBJ2-1|TRBV18|once|NA
CASSPPYASGEQFF
TGTGCCAGCTCACCACCCTATGCCTCTGGGGAGCAGTTCTTC
>TRBJ2-6|TRBV15|NA|TRBD1
CATSGGTGSVSGANVLTF
TGTGCCACCAGCGGCGGGACAGGGAGTGTCTCTGGGGCCAACGTCCTGACTTTC
>TRBJ2-1|TRBV4-1|NA|NA
CASSQGPFSTGYNEQFF
TGCGCCAGCAGCCAAGGACCCTTTAGCACGGGCTACAATGAGCAGTTCTTC
>TRBJ1-5|TRBV2|NA|NA
CASRRSDHGQPQHF
TGTGCCAGCCGTAGATCTGATCATGGTCAGCCCCAGCATTTT
>TRBJ2-1|TRBV5-1|NA|NA
CASSRPTGGLHNEQFF
TGCGCCAGCAGCCGACCGACAGGAGGGTTACACAATGAGCAGTTCTTC
>TRBJ2-5|TRBV7-9|NA|NA
CASSPYRGGRETQYF
TGTGCCAGCAGTCCCTACAGGGGAGGGCGCGAGACCCAGTACTTC
>TRBJ1-1|TRBV28|NA|NA
CASSSHHTEAFF
TGTGCCAGCAGTTCTCACCACACTGAAGCTTTCTTT
>TRBJ1-3|TRBV27|NA|TRBD1
CASGRQGADTIYF
TGTGCCAGCGGCCGACAGGGGGCAGACACCATATATTTT
>TRBJ1-5|TRBV10-3|NA|TRBD1
CAISELQGIQPQHF
TGTGCCATCAGTGAACTACAGGGGATACAGCCCCAGCATTTT
>TRBJ2-2|TRBV7-9|NA|NA
CASSLVPGARWTGELFF
TGTGCCAGCAGCTTAGTCCCGGGGGCAAGGTGGACCGGGGAGCTGTTTTTT
>TRBJ1-2|TRBV28|NA|NA
CASSSTVSGYTF
TGTGCCAGCAGTTCCACAGTGAGTGGCTACACCTTC
>TRBJ1-5|TRBV19|NA|NA
CASSRVDPSARNQPQHF
TGTGCCAGTAGTAGAGTAGACCCTTCAGCCCGGAATCAGCCCCAGCATTTT
>TRBJ2-3|TRBV10-3|NA|TRBD2
CATSPGTSGFDTQYF
TGTGCCACCTCGCCTGGGACTAGTGGGTTCGATACGCAGTATTTT
>TRBJ2-5|TRBV6-5|once|NA
CASSYSDYIETQYF
TGTGCCAGCAGTTACTCGGACTATATAGAGACCCAGTACTTC
>TRBJ2-5|TRBV9|NA|NA
CASSVAPHPEETQYF
TGTGCCAGCAGCGTAGCTCCCCACCCAGAAGAGACCCAGTACTTC
>TRBJ2-3|TRBV27|NA|NA
CASSGDSFLTDTQYF
TGTGCCAGCAGTGGAGACAGTTTCCTCACAGATACGCAGTATTTT
>TRBJ2-2|TRBV14|once|NA
CASSQAGKIGELFF
TGTGCCAGCAGCCAGGCGGGGAAGATCGGGGAGCTGTTTTTT
>TRBJ1-3|TRBV15|NA|TRBD1
CATSSRGGAGNTIYF
TGTGCCACCAGCTCCAGGGGGGGTGCCGGAAACACCATATATTTT
>TRBJ1-1|TRBV19|NA|TRBD1
CASSRTGNTEAFF
TGTGCCAGTAGTAGGACAGGGAACACTGAAGCTTTCTTT
>TRBJ2-5|TRBV4-1|NA|NA
CASSQGASGWTQYF
TGCGCCAGCAGCCAAGGGGCCAGTGGCTGGACCCAGTACTTC
>TRBJ2-7|TRBV6-1|few|NA
CASNAGAFYEQYF
TGTGCCAGCAACGCAGGGGCCTTTTACGAGCAGTACTTC
>TRBJ1-4|TRBV19|NA|NA
CASRPRQTSGTNEKLFF
TGTGCCAGTAGGCCCAGACAGACGTCGGGAACTAATGAAAAACTGTTTTTT
>TRBJ2-5|TRBV14|NA|NA
CASSQALGRGQETQYF
TGTGCCAGCAGCCAAGCCCTGGGAAGAGGGCAAGAGACCCAGTACTTC
>TRBJ1-4|TRBV28|NA|NA
CASSSGSATNEKLFF
TGTGCCAGCAGCTCAGGGTCAGCAACTAATGAAAAACTGTTTTTT
>TRBJ2-2|TRBV12-2|NA|NA
CASRFKVGENTGELFF
TGTGCAAGTCGCTTCAAAGTGGGAGAGAACACCGGGGAGCTGTTTTTT
>TRBJ2-1|TRBV10-2|NA|TRBD2
CASSAVAGGDEQFF
TGCGCCAGCAGTGCGGTAGCGGGAGGGGATGAGCAGTTCTTC
>TRBJ2-7|TRBV18|NA|NA
CASSPRASYEQYF
TGTGCCAGCTCGCCTCGGGCCTCCTACGAGCAGTACTTC
>TRBJ2-6|TRBV5-5|NA|NA
CASSYSPGANVLTF
TGTGCCAGCAGCTACAGCCCTGGGGCCAACGTCCTGACTTTC
>TRBJ2-3|TRBV30|once|NA
CAWKRGASTDTQYF
TGTGCCTGGAAGCGAGGGGCTAGCACAGATACGCAGTATTTT
>TRBJ2-5|TRBV6-5|NA|NA
CASSTRGAAGETQYF
TGTGCCAGCAGTACCCGGGGGGCAGCGGGGGAGACCCAGTACTTC
>TRBJ2-6|TRBV10-2|NA|NA
CASSESSGANVLTF
TGCGCCAGCAGTGAGTCGTCTGGGGCCAACGTCCTGACTTTC
>TRBJ1-1|TRBV14|few|NA
CASSQFREAEAFF
TGTGCCAGCAGCCAATTTAGGGAGGCTGAAGCTTTCTTT
>TRBJ2-7|TRBV5-1|many|NA
CASSLGDGTYEQYF
TGCGCCAGCAGCTTGGGGGACGGTACCTACGAGCAGTACTTC